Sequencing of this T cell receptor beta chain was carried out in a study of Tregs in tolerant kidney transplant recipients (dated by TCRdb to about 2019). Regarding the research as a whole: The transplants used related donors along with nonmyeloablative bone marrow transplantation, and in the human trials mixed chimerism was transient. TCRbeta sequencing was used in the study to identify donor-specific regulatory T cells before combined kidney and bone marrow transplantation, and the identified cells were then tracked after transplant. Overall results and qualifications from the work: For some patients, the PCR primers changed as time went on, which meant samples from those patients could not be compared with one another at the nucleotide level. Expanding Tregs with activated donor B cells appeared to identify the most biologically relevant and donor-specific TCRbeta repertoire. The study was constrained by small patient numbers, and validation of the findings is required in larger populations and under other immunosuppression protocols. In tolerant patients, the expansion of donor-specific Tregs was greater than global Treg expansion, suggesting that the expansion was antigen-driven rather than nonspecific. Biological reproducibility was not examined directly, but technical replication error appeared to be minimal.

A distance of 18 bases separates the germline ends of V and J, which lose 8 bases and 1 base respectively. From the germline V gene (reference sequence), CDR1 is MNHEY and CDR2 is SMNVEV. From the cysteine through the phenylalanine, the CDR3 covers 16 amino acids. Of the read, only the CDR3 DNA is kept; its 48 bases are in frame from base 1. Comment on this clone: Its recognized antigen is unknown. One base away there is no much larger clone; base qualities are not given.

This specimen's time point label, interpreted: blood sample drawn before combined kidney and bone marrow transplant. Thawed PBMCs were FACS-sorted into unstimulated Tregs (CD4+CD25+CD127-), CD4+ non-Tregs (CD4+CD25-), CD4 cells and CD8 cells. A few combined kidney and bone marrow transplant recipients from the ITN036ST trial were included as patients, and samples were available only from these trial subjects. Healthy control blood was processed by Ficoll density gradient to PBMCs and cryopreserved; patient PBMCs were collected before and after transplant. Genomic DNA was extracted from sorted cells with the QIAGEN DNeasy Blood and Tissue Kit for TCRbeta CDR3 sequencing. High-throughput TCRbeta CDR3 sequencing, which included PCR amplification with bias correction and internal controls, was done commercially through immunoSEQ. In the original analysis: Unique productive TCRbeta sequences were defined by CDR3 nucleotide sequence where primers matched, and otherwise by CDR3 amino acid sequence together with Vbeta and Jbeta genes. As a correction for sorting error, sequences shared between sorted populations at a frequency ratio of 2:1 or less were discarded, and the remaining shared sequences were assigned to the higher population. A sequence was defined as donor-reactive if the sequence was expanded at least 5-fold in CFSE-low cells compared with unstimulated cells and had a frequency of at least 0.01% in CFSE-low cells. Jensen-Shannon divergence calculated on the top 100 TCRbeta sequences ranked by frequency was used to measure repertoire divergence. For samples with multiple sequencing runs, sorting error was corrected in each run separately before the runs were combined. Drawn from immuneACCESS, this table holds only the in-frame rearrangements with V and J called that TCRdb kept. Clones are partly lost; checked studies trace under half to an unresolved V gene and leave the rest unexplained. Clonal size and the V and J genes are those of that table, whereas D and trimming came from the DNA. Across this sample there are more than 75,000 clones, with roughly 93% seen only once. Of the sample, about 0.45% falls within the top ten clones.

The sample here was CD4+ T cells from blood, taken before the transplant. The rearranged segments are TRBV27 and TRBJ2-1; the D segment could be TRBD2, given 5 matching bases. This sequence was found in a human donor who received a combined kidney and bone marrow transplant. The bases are TGTGCCAGCGGGCTGCGGAGACTACCATCCTACAATGAGCAGTTCTTC. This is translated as CASGLRRLPSYNEQFF.